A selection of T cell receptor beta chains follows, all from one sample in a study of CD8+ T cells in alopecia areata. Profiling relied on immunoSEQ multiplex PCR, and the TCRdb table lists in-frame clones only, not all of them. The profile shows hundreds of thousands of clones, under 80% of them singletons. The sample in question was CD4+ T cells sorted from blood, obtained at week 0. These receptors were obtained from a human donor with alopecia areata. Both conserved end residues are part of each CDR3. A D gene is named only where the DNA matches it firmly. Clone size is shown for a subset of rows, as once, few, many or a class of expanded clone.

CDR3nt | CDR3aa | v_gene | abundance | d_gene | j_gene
TGTGCCAGCAGCTTAGTTGTGGAGACCCAGTACTTC | CASSLVVETQYF | TRBV7-8 | once | NA | TRBJ2-5
TGTGCCTGGAGTAAGACCCCGATGGTCCTGACTTTC | CAWSKTPMVLTF | TRBV30 | NA | NA | TRBJ2-6
TGTGCCTGGAGTGTACCAGGGGCAGCCTATGGCTACACCTTC | CAWSVPGAAYGYTF | TRBV30 | few | NA | TRBJ1-2
TGTGCCAGCAGCCAAGATCGGGCAGGGGGTTCACCCCTCCACTTT | CASSQDRAGGSPLHF | TRBV4-2 | NA | TRBD1 | TRBJ1-6
TGCGCCAGCAGCCAAACAATTATTCCGGGAGGAAAAGAGACCCAGTACTTC | CASSQTIIPGGKETQYF | TRBV4-3 | NA | TRBD2 | TRBJ2-5
TGCAGCGCCGGGACAGGGTTCTACGAGCAGTACTTC | CSAGTGFYEQYF | TRBV29-1 | few | TRBD1 | TRBJ2-7
TGCGCCAGCAGCTTGGATAGGGGTACAGATACGCAGTATTTT | CASSLDRGTDTQYF | TRBV5-1 | few | NA | TRBJ2-3
TGCGCCAGCAGCTTGGAGCGGCAGGGAATGGGAAAACTGTTTTTT | CASSLERQGMGKLFF | TRBV5-1 | NA | NA | TRBJ1-4
TGTGCCAGCTCACCAAGGGGGACATATGGCTACACCTTC | CASSPRGTYGYTF | TRBV18 | NA | NA | TRBJ1-2
TGTGCCAGCAGCCCACCGCGGCGGGGAGGAGAGACCCAGTACTTC | CASSPPRRGGETQYF | TRBV7-9 | NA | NA | TRBJ2-5
TGCAGCGTTGGCAAACTGGAGGGTTACGAGCAGTACTTC | CSVGKLEGYEQYF | TRBV29-1 | NA | NA | TRBJ2-7
TGTGCCAGCAGTTACTCGTATCCCGGGGGCAGGGAGACCCAGTACTTC | CASSYSYPGGRETQYF | TRBV6-6 | NA | NA | TRBJ2-5
TGTGCCTGGAGGGACAGGAATAATTCACCCCCCCACTTT | CAWRDRNNSPPHF | TRBV30 | NA | TRBD1 | TRBJ1-6
TGTGCCAGCGGTGGACAGGGACGTGGCTACACCTTC | CASGGQGRGYTF | TRBV14 | NA | TRBD1 | TRBJ1-2
TGCAGTGCTAGTTTAGAGACCCAGTACTTC | CSASLETQYF | TRBV20-1 | NA | NA | TRBJ2-5
TGTGCCAGCAGTTACTGGACCCCTCCGTGGTGGGGCGAGCAGTACTTC | CASSYWTPPWWGEQYF | TRBV6-7 | few | NA | TRBJ2-7
TGTGCCTGGAGAGACAAATTTACCGGGGAGCTGTTTTTT | CAWRDKFTGELFF | TRBV30 | few | NA | TRBJ2-2
TGTGCCAGCAGCGGTAGGAGCAGTTCCTACGAGCAGTACTTC | CASSGRSSSYEQYF | TRBV7-2 | NA | NA | TRBJ2-7
TGTGCCTCGACCCGGGACAGGGACGAGCAGTACTTC | CASTRDRDEQYF | TRBV30 | NA | TRBD1 | TRBJ2-7
TGTGCCAGCAGCCAAGTGGGGAGTGGCCGAACCCAAGAGACCCAGTACTTC | CASSQVGSGRTQETQYF | TRBV4-2 | once | NA | TRBJ2-5
TGTGCCAGCAGCTTCCGGGGGGGGCGCGGAGATACGCAGTATTTT | CASSFRGGRGDTQYF | TRBV11-2 | NA | TRBD2 | TRBJ2-3
TGTGCCTGGAGTGTAAAGGGGACAGGGAGGTTCACTGAAGCTTTCTTT | CAWSVKGTGRFTEAFF | TRBV30 | NA | TRBD1 | TRBJ1-1
TGCAGCGCTGTTCCCCCGGGACAGGGGAACACCGGGGAGCTGTTTTTT | CSAVPPGQGNTGELFF | TRBV29-1 | few | TRBD1 | TRBJ2-2
TGCAGCGTTGGAACAGTCCCCGGTGAAAAACTGTTTTTT | CSVGTVPGEKLFF | TRBV29-1 | few | NA | TRBJ1-4
TGTGCCTGGGCTATGCCTAACACTGAAGCTTTCTTT | CAWAMPNTEAFF | TRBV30 | NA | NA | TRBJ1-1
TGCGCCAGCAGCCACCGGCGCACAGCAGGAAATTCACCCCTCCACTTT | CASSHRRTAGNSPLHF | TRBV4-3 | few | NA | TRBJ1-6
TGTGCCAGCAGTGACCTTGGAAGCTATGGCTACACCTTC | CASSDLGSYGYTF | TRBV25-1 | NA | NA | TRBJ1-2
TGTGCCAGCGAAAGGGGGGTCGATAATTCACCCCTCCACTTT | CASERGVDNSPLHF | TRBV25-1 | NA | NA | TRBJ1-6
TGCAGTTTGGGATCGGGCACCGGGGAGCTGTTTTTT | CSLGSGTGELFF | TRBV29-1 | NA | NA | TRBJ2-2
TGTGCCAGCTCACCTTTACCAACAACTAATGAAAAACTGTTTTTT | CASSPLPTTNEKLFF | TRBV18 | NA | NA | TRBJ1-4
TGCGCCAGCAGCTTGTCTGGTGAGAGCGGCACTGAAGCTTTCTTT | CASSLSGESGTEAFF | TRBV5-1 | NA | NA | TRBJ1-1
TGCAGCGTTGTCATGATGGGGAACACTGAAGCTTTCTTT | CSVVMMGNTEAFF | TRBV29-1 | NA | NA | TRBJ1-1
TGTGCCAGCAGCCCGGGACTAGCGGGGGGGCCAGGTTACGAGCAGTACTTC | CASSPGLAGGPGYEQYF | TRBV7-9 | few | TRBD2 | TRBJ2-7
TGCGCCAGCAGCCCAACTAGCGGGCACAATGAGCAGTTCTTC | CASSPTSGHNEQFF | TRBV5-1 | NA | TRBD2 | TRBJ2-1
TGTGCCAGCAGTGAAACCAGGGGCGGAAACATTCAGTACTTC | CASSETRGGNIQYF | TRBV2 | NA | NA | TRBJ2-4
TGCGCCAGCAGCTTGGAGCGGGGGGACACAGATACGCAGTATTTT | CASSLERGDTDTQYF | TRBV5-1 | once | TRBD2 | TRBJ2-3
TGCAGCGTTGAAGACAGTTTGGGGAGTTCGGAGACCCAGTACTTC | CSVEDSLGSSETQYF | TRBV29-1 | few | NA | TRBJ2-5
TGCAGCGGGACTAGCGGAACAGATACGCAGTATTTT | CSGTSGTDTQYF | TRBV29-1 | NA | TRBD2 | TRBJ2-3
TGTGCCTGGTGCACCCGGGACAGTAATTCACCCCTCCACTTT | CAWCTRDSNSPLHF | TRBV30 | few | TRBD1 | TRBJ1-6
TGCAGCGTTGAGACAGACTACGAGCAGTACTTC | CSVETDYEQYF | TRBV29-1 | NA | NA | TRBJ2-7
TGCGCCAGCAGCTTCGAGGGGGGCGACTACAATGAGCAGTTCTTC | CASSFEGGDYNEQFF | TRBV5-1 | NA | NA | TRBJ2-1
TGTGCCTGGAGCGAGAATAGCAATCAGCCCCAGCATTTT | CAWSENSNQPQHF | TRBV30 | few | NA | TRBJ1-5
TGTGCCAGCAGCAGATACACAGGGGGCACCGGGGAGCTGTTTTTT | CASSRYTGGTGELFF | TRBV7-9 | NA | TRBD1 | TRBJ2-2
TGTGCCAGCACCACCGGGACAGGGCTCGTCGCGACAGATACGCAGTATTTT | CASTTGTGLVATDTQYF | TRBV5-6 | NA | TRBD1 | TRBJ2-3
TGTGCCAGCAGCTTAGACGGCTGGGCCAACGTCCTGACTTTC | CASSLDGWANVLTF | TRBV7-8 | many | NA | TRBJ2-6